This record covers a single T cell receptor (beta chain). Antigen: not known. Germline V gene data show CDR1 as SGDLS and CDR2 as YYNGEE. J lost 7 bases, V lost 0 bases, and 6 bases had no gene match. This CDR3 has 15 amino acids. The sample is drawn from a study of cytomegalovirus exposure and HLA in healthy donors. Study-level results: Highly shared variants forming one cluster were likely a sequencing artifact.

13 Jbeta primers and 60 Vbeta primers were used for the PCR. Only in-frame clones appear in the TCRdb table, and some are missing; sequencing was by immunoSEQ multiplex PCR. The profile covers fewer than 150,000 clones, with 80% appearing a single time and 1% taken by the ten largest. This chain links TRBV9 with TRBJ2-3, with 9 bases that match TRBD2. This sequence originates from a man aged 40-49 years in good health and CMV-seronegative. The sequenced sample was PBMCs. The CDR3 DNA follows: TGTGCCAGCAGCGTAGCAGGCGGGGGGGCATATACGCAGTATTTT. This sequence encodes CASSVAGGGAYTQYF. The entire variable domain, with the rest obtained from reference TRBV9 and TRBJ2-3, is as follows: DSGVTQTPKHLITATGQRVTLRCSPRSGDLSVYWYQQSLDQGLQFLIQYYNGEERAKGNILERFSAQQFPDLHSELNLSSLELGDSALYFCASSVAGGGAYTQYFGPGTRLTVL.